Listed below are T cell receptor beta chains from one sample, sequenced in a study of CD8+ T cells in alopecia areata. The repertoire was sequenced with immunoSEQ multiplex PCR; TCRdb's copy has only in-frame clones and lacks some. The data contain around 300,000 clones, 60% of them singletons. The source was CD4+ T cells sorted from blood, collected at roughly week 53, from a patient treated with tofacitinib. The receptors stem from a human donor with alopecia areata. Both conserved end residues are part of each CDR3. A D gene is named only where the DNA matches it firmly. Clone size is given for some rows only: seen once, a few or many times, or a class if the clone is expanded.

>TRBD2|TRBJ2-5|.|TRBV5-1
CASTPGGFQETQYF
TGCGCCAGCACGCCGGGGGGATTCCAAGAGACCCAGTACTTC
>TRBD1|TRBJ1-2|.|TRBV2
CASSVGQVYGYTF
TGTGCCAGCAGCGTCGGACAGGTTTATGGCTACACCTTC
>TRBD1|TRBJ1-3|.|TRBV29-1
CSVEETGYGNTIYF
TGCAGCGTTGAAGAGACAGGGTACGGAAACACCATATATTTT
>TRBD1|TRBJ1-1|.|TRBV9
CASSVGTGSSDTEAFF
TGTGCCAGCAGCGTAGGGACAGGGAGTTCAGACACTGAAGCTTTCTTT
>TRBD1|TRBJ1-1|.|TRBV27
CASSLLGQDKAFF
TGTGCCAGCAGTTTACTAGGACAGGACAAAGCTTTCTTT
>.|TRBJ2-1|.|TRBV7-6
CASSLIYRGPYNEQFF
TGTGCCAGCAGCTTAATTTACCGGGGGCCCTACAATGAGCAGTTCTTC
>.|TRBJ2-3|once|TRBV6-6
CATRRGATDTQYF
TGTGCCACCCGACGGGGGGCCACAGATACGCAGTATTTT
>.|TRBJ2-1|.|TRBV11-3
CASSLGREQFF
TGTGCCAGCAGCTTGGGGCGGGAGCAGTTCTTC
>.|TRBJ1-5|.|TRBV30
CAWSMHRDRPQHF
TGTGCCTGGAGTATGCATCGGGACCGTCCCCAGCATTTT
>.|TRBJ2-3|.|TRBV2
CASSEALFSDTQYF
TGTGCCAGCAGTGAAGCGTTGTTCTCAGATACGCAGTATTTT
>.|TRBJ2-3|few|TRBV6-6
CASSGRPDTQYF
TGTGCCAGCAGCGGTCGACCAGATACGCAGTATTTT
>.|TRBJ2-3|few|TRBV7-9
CASSLQSTDTQYF
TGTGCCAGCAGCCTACAGAGCACAGATACGCAGTATTTT
>.|TRBJ2-2|few|TRBV9
CASSVLHGELFF
TGTGCCAGCAGCGTCCTACACGGGGAGCTGTTTTTT
>.|TRBJ2-7|.|TRBV10-2
CASSESRYEQYF
TGCGCCAGCAGTGAGTCTCGCTACGAGCAGTACTTC
>.|TRBJ1-2|.|TRBV20-1
CSARVGYGYTF
TGCAGTGCTAGAGTCGGCTATGGCTACACCTTC
>TRBD1|TRBJ2-3|few|TRBV7-9
CASSSGTGTDTQYF
TGTGCCAGCAGCTCGGGGACAGGGACAGATACGCAGTATTTT
>.|TRBJ2-5|few|TRBV29-1
CSVEDWRRPTQETQYF
TGCAGCGTTGAAGATTGGCGGCGTCCCACACAAGAGACCCAGTACTTC
>.|TRBJ2-7|.|TRBV25-1
CASGEGHEQYF
TGTGCCAGCGGAGAGGGACACGAGCAGTACTTC
>.|TRBJ1-2|.|TRBV7-9
CASSLVQDGYTF
TGTGCCAGCAGCTTAGTACAGGATGGCTACACCTTC
>TRBD2|TRBJ2-3|.|TRBV9
CASSATSLHTDTQYF
TGTGCCAGCAGCGCGACTAGCCTCCACACAGATACGCAGTATTTT
>.|TRBJ2-6|.|TRBV2
CASRQGGSGANVLTF
TGTGCCAGCAGACAGGGGGGGTCTGGGGCCAACGTCCTGACTTTC
>.|TRBJ1-1|once|TRBV20-1
CSARSGSEAFF
TGCAGTGCTAGGTCAGGGTCTGAAGCTTTCTTT
>.|TRBJ1-1|few|TRBV7-9
CASSFDWEAFF
TGTGCCAGCAGTTTCGACTGGGAAGCTTTCTTT
>.|TRBJ2-2|few|TRBV29-1
CSVTRVAATGELFF
TGCAGCGTGACCAGAGTGGCGGCTACCGGGGAGCTGTTTTTT
>.|TRBJ2-3|.|TRBV30
CAWIPSNLFAADTQYF
TGTGCCTGGATCCCTTCAAACTTATTCGCCGCAGATACGCAGTATTTT
>.|TRBJ1-5|.|TRBV2
CASSEGDGSNQPQHF
TGTGCCAGCAGTGAAGGGGACGGTAGCAATCAGCCCCAGCATTTT
>TRBD1|TRBJ2-7|once|TRBV20-1
CSAHRGDEQYF
TGCAGTGCTCACAGGGGCGACGAGCAGTACTTC
>.|TRBJ1-5|.|TRBV30
CACPGALQTSNQPQHF
TGTGCCTGTCCGGGGGCGCTTCAAACTAGCAATCAGCCCCAGCATTTT
>.|TRBJ2-7|.|TRBV29-1
CSVGQSSYEQYF
TGCAGCGTTGGACAGTCCTCCTACGAGCAGTACTTC
>.|TRBJ2-5|once|TRBV5-1
CASSWGTANQETQYF
TGCGCCAGCAGCTGGGGGACGGCCAACCAAGAGACCCAGTACTTC
>.|TRBJ1-2|.|TRBV9
CASSVNRAVDNYGYTF
TGTGCCAGCAGCGTAAACAGGGCCGTGGATAACTATGGCTACACCTTC
>TRBD1|TRBJ2-5|.|TRBV4-1
CASSNQGQGNQETQYF
TGCGCCAGCAGCAATCAGGGACAGGGAAACCAAGAGACCCAGTACTTC
>.|TRBJ2-2|.|TRBV29-1
CSVDTVRAGELFF
TGCAGCGTTGACACAGTACGGGCCGGGGAGCTGTTTTTT